The 16 T cell receptor beta chains below were found in one sample sequenced in a study of CD4 T cell repertoires in COVID-19. TCRdb keeps only in-frame clones here, not all; method: immunoSEQ multiplex PCR. Among about 590 clones, 22% were seen once, and the ten largest hold 15%. Recombinant SARS-CoV-2 spike or nucleoprotein, presented by autologous monocytes, stimulated the CFSE-labeled cells. Their antigen targets remain unknown. The specimen comprised circulating follicular helper CD4+ T cells, cultured in vitro, sampled after recovery from COVID-19. The receptors come from a human donor who had COVID-19.

Remarks on this clone: A much larger clone lies one base from this, so it may be a read error. CDR3 DNA: TGTGCCAGCAGCTTAGAGCAGCCTTATAATTCACCCCTCCACTTT. Its translation: CASSLEQPYNSPLHF. The chain carries TRBV7-2 and TRBJ1-6; D gene ambiguous. The V gene's germline CDR1 is SGHTA and CDR2 FQGNSA. The CDR3 totals 15 residues. V lost 1 base and J 4 bases, leaving 8 bases between the germline ends.

This clone counts as large (0.1 to 1%). This rearrangement joins TRBV4-2 to TRBJ2-1, with 10 nucleotides matching TRBD1. Germline V gene lookup returns CDR1 LGHNA and CDR2 YNFKEQ. The V segment lost 4 bases and the J segment 7 bases; nucleotides outside the gene matches: 7. This CDR3 spans 15 amino acids. CDR3 region: CASSRAGTGANEQFF. The CDR3, as DNA: TGTGCCAGCAGCCGGGCCGGGACAGGGGCGAATGAGCAGTTCTTC.

This clone is deemed large. This sequence joins TRBV19 and TRBJ1-4; 9 nucleotides line up with TRBD1. The CDR3 runs 14 residues. Germline V CDR1 and CDR2: LNHDA, SQIVND (reference sequence). The junction had 6 bases not matched to a gene; V was cut back by 6 bases and J by 7 bases. CDR3 sequence (DNA): TGTGCCAGTAGGACGGGACAGGGTACTGAAAAACTGTTTTTT. It specifies CASRTGQGTEKLFF.

This clone appeared once. The chain is built from TRBV20-1 and TRBJ2-3; 8 bases map to TRBD2. The length of the CDR3 is 18 residues. The germline gives CDR1 DFQATT, CDR2 SNEGSKA (reference sequence). With 3 bases clipped from V and 2 bases from J, the junction kept 16 bases outside the gene matches. CDR3: CSASDSGNRHGLTDTQYF. CDR3 DNA: TGCAGTGCTAGTGATAGCGGGAACCGCCACGGCCTCACAGATACGCAGTATTTT.

The chain carries TRBV10-3 and TRBJ2-3, with D unresolved. The CDR3 sequence is 14 residues long. Trimming removed 3 bases from V and 1 base from J, with 8 bases in between. Germline V gene data show CDR1 as ENHRY and CDR2 as SYGVKD. The CDR3 loop reads CAISDSEGTDTQYF. The CDR3 coding sequence is TGTGCCATCAGTGACTCAGAGGGCACAGATACGCAGTATTTT.

This clone rates as large (0.1 to 1%). The gene calls are TRBV24-1 and TRBJ1-2; TRBD1 matches at 9 bases. Germline V gene sequence: CDR1 KGHDR, CDR2 SFDVKD. The V segment lost 5 bases and the J segment 1 base; nucleotides outside the gene matches: 1. This CDR3 contains 14 residues. CDR3 nucleotides: TGTGCCACCAGTGGGACAGGGGTTAACTATGGCTACACCTTC. Residues: CATSGTGVNYGYTF.

The chain recombines TRBV25-1 with TRBJ2-1; D remains ambiguous. Trimming removed 6 bases at V and 3 bases at J, with 12 bases between. CDR3 length: 14 residues. CDR1 and CDR2 from the germline V gene are MGHDK and SYGVNS. CDR3 nucleotides: TGTGCCAGCAGGATAGGGAACGGCTACAATGAGCAGTTCTTC. Translated, it gives CASRIGNGYNEQFF.

In its sample, this clone ranks as medium-sized. This sequence joins TRBV19 and TRBJ1-2; D ambiguous. The V end lost 11 bases, the J end lost 2 bases, and 18 bases lay between the germline ends. The V gene's germline CDR1 is LNHDA and CDR2 SQIVND (reference sequence). This CDR3 is built from 14 residues. Written as DNA, the CDR3 is TGTGCCGCCAGTAGTATTGCGGGAAACTATGGCTACACCTTC. It specifies CAASSIAGNYGYTF. Filled out from reference TRBV19 and TRBJ1-2, the complete variable domain reads DGGITQSPKYLFRKEGQNVTLSCEQNLNHDAMYWYRQDPGQGLRLIYYSQIVNDFQKGDIAEGYSVSREKKESFPLTVTSAQKNPTAFYLCAASSIAGNYGYTFGSGTRLTVV.

The rearrangement links TRBV5-8 to TRBJ2-1; 7 positions match TRBD2. V lost 4 bases to trimming and J lost 2 bases; unmatched junction nucleotides: 6. Germline CDR1 SGHTS, CDR2 YDEGEE. CDR3 length: 15 amino acids. The DNA of the CDR3 is TGTGCCAGCAGCGGCTCGGCGGGAGCCTACAATGAGCAGTTCTTC. It codes for CASSGSAGAYNEQFF.

V and J are TRBV18 and TRBJ2-5; possible D gene TRBD1, 7 bases. Trimming stripped 2 bases from V and 2 bases from J, with 12 bases between. Looked up from germline, CDR1 is KGHSH and CDR2 is LQKENI. The CDR3 has 15 amino acids. The CDR3 reads CASSPNRGGQETQYF. The CDR3 DNA sequence: TGTGCCAGCTCACCAAACAGGGGAGGTCAAGAGACCCAGTACTTC.

This clone is large by share. The chain has TRBV9 and TRBJ1-1; D is uncertain. Germline CDR1 reads SGDLS; CDR2 reads YYNGEE. This CDR3 contains 15 residues. V dropped 0 bases and J dropped 1 base, with 10 bases sitting between them. The CDR3 DNA sequence: TGTGCCAGCAGCGTAGGACCCCCGGGGAACACTGAAGCTTTCTTT. It translates to CASSVGPPGNTEAFF.

This clone is large in the sample. V usage is TRBV6-6 and J usage is TRBJ1-1; weak D call: TRBD1 (5 bases). The CDR3 runs 14 residues. Germline CDR1 and CDR2: MNHNY and SVGAGI (reference sequence). V was clipped by 6 bases and J by 0 bases, with 11 bases between them. In nucleotides, the CDR3 is TGTGCCAGCAGCGATACCAGGGTGAACACTGAAGCTTTCTTT. Its translation: CASSDTRVNTEAFF.

This clone rates as large (0.1 to 1%). V is TRBV9 and J is TRBJ1-3; 7 bases line up with TRBD1. This CDR3 has 17 residues. The junction had 10 bases not matched to a gene; V was cut back by 4 bases and J by 0 bases. Germline assignment: CDR1 SGDLS and CDR2 YYNGEE. The CDR3: CASSPIQGGISGNTIYF. Written as DNA, the CDR3 is TGTGCCAGCAGCCCCATCCAAGGGGGCATCTCTGGAAACACCATATATTTT.

Judged by abundance, this clone is large (0.1 to 1%). The V call is TRBV11-3, the J call TRBJ1-1, with unresolved D. The germline V and J ends were trimmed by 5 bases and 7 bases, with 14 bases remaining between them. The germline V gene encodes CDR1 SGHNT and CDR2 YENEEA. This CDR3 region has 13 residues. The DNA of the CDR3 is TGTGCCAGCAGCCCCCACGGATTGAGTGAAGCTTTCTTT. This codes for CASSPHGLSEAFF.

Details on this clone: Germline is not matched at one junction end, which may reflect a read error. Written as DNA, the CDR3 is TGTGCCAGCAGCCAACGGACTAGCGGGGAACACCGGGGAGCTGTTTTT. Protein sequence: CASSQRTSGEHRGAVF. V and J are TRBV7-3 and TRBJ2-2, with 12 nucleotides matching TRBD2. The CDR3 has 16 amino acids. Germline CDR1 and CDR2: SGHTA and FQGTGA.

This clone is classed as large. This chain joins TRBV24-1 and TRBJ2-3; TRBD1 aligns across 10 bases. This CDR3 spans 14 amino acids. Germline V gives CDR1 KGHDR, CDR2 SFDVKD. Trimming took 7 bases from V and 6 from J; bases not matched to a gene: 6. CDR3: CATRQTGGPDTQYF. CDR3 DNA sequence: TGTGCCACCAGACAGACAGGGGGCCCGGATACGCAGTATTTT.